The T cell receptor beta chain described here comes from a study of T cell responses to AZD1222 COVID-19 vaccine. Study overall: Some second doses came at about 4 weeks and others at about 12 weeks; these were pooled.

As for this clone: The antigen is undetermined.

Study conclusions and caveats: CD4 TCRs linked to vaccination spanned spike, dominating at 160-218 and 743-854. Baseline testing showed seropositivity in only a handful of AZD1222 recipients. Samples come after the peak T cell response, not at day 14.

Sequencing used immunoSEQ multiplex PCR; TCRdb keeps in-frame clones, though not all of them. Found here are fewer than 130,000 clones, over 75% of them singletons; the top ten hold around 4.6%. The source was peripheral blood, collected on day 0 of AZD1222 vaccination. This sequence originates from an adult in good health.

Written as DNA, the CDR3 is TGTGCCAGAGACGGAAAAACCTACAATGAGCAGTTCTTC. It is translated as CARDGKTYNEQFF. The rearrangement links TRBV6-5 to TRBJ2-1; D unclear. V lost 9 bases and J lost 2, with 11 bases in between. From germline, CDR1 is MNHEY and CDR2 SVGAGI. This CDR3 has 13 amino acids.